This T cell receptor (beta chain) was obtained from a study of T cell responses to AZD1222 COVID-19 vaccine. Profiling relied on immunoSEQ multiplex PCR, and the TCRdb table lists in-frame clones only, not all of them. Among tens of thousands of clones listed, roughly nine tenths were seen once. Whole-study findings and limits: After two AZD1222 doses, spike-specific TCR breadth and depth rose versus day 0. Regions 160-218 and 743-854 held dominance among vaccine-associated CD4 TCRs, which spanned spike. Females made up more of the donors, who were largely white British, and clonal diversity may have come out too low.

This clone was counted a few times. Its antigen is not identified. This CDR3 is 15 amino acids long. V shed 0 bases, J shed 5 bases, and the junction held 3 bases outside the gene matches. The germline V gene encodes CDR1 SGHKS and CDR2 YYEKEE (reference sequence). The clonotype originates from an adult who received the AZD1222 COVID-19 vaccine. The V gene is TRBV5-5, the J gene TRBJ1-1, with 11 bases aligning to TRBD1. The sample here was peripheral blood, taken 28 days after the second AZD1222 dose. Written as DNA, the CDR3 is TGTGCCAGCAGCTTGGAAGGACAGGGGGCAACTGAAGCTTTCTTT. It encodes CASSLEGQGATEAFF. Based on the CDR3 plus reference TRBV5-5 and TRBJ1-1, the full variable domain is DAGVTQSPTHLIKTRGQQVTLRCSPISGHKSVSWYQQVLGQGPQFIFQYYEKEERGRGNFPDRFSARQFPNYSSELNVNALLLGDSALYLCASSLEGQGATEAFFGQGTRLTVV.